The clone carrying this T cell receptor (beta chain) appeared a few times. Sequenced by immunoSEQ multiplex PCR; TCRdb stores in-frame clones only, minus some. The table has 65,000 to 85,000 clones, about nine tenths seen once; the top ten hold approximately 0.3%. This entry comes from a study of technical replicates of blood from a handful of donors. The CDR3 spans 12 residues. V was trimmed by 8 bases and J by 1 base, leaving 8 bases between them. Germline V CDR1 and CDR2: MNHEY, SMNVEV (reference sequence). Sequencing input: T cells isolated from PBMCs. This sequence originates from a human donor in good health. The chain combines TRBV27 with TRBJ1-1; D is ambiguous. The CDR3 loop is CASRASNTEAFF. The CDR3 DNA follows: TGTGCCAGCCGAGCCTCGAACACTGAAGCTTTCTTT.